The clone carrying this T cell receptor (beta chain) has only a few counts. These data are taken from a study of blood T cell repertoires in COVID-19. Per the original data handling: From reference gene primer amplification, estimates of nucleated cell counts were derived. This table comes from immunoSEQ multiplex PCR, and its TCRdb copy is limited to in-frame clones, with some not included. V and J calls and clone size follow that table, whereas D and trimming were derived from the DNA. The table includes roughly 150,000 clones, approximately 80% detected once. The ends lost 0 bases at V and 6 bases at J; junction bases unmatched: 8. The CDR3 is 16 residues long. Germline-derived CDR1 and CDR2 are SGHDN and FVKESK.

The sequenced material came from peripheral blood. The TCR comes from a woman over 75 with acute or convalescent COVID-19. The chain joins TRBV14 to TRBJ2-7, with TRBD1 matching over 10 bases. DNA for the CDR3: TGTGCCAGCAGCCAAGATTTTGGGACAGGGGTCTCCGAGCAGTACTTC. Translation: CASSQDFGTGVSEQYF. Looking up the rest from reference TRBV14 and TRBJ2-7 gives the full variable domain: EAGVTQFPSHSVIEKGQTVTLRCDPISGHDNLYWYRRVMGKEIKFLLHFVKESKQDESGMPNNRFLAERTGGTYSTLKVQPAELEDSGVYFCASSQDFGTGVSEQYFGPGTRLTVT.